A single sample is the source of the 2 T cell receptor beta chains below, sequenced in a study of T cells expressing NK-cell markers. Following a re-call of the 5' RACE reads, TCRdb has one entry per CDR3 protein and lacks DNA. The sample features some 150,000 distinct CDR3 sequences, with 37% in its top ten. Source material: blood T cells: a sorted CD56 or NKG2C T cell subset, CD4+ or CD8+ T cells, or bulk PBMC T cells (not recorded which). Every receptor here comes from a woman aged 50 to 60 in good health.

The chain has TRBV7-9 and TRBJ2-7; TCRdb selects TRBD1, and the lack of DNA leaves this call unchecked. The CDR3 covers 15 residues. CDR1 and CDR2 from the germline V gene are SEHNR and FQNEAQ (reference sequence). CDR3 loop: CASSFLPGQLYEQYF.

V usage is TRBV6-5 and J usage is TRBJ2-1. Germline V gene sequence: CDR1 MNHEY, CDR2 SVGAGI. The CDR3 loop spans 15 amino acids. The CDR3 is CASSYRGSSYNEQFF.